These 9 T cell receptor beta chains share one sample of origin, sequenced in a study of regulatory T cells in long-lasting Graves disease. The sample's time point: newly diagnosed GD, antithyroid drugs for less than 3 months. PBMCs provided the RNA from which the TCR library was made. Both iRepertoire HTBI primers and Arm-PCR of CDR3 regions were used to build the TCR beta libraries. Using its own MiXCR run on the multiplex PCR reads, TCRdb lists one record per CDR3 protein. This repertoire shows 350,000 to 500,000 distinct CDR3 sequences, around 17% found once; its top ten account for 20% to 25%. These data were also filed under a second study, of T cells in Graves' hyperthyroidism and ophthalmopathy.

Sequences were derived from peripheral blood mononuclear cells (PBMCs), sampled at new diagnosis, from a patient treated with antithyroid drugs. The origin of the receptors is a woman aged 18-30 years with Graves disease.

The chain couples TRBV13 to TRBJ1-6; D gene uncertain. Germline values: CDR1 PRHDT, CDR2 FYEKMQ (reference sequence). The CDR3 has 13 residues. Trimming shortened V by 4 bases and J by 7 bases, and 8 bases separated the two germline ends. In DNA, the CDR3 is TGTGCCAGCAGCTCTAGGCTCAATTCACCCCTCCACTTT. Encoded protein: CASSSRLNSPLHF.

This clonotype has only a few counts. This sequence joins TRBV2 and TRBJ1-1, with 9 bases lining up with TRBD1. The J segment lost 7 bases and the V segment lost 6 bases, leaving 3 bases of the junction unmatched. Germline lookup yields CDR1 SNHLY and CDR2 FYNNEI. There are 12 residues in the CDR3. The CDR3: CASRTGGGEAFF. CDR3 nucleotide sequence: TGTGCCAGCAGGACAGGGGGTGGTGAAGCTTTCTTT. The full variable domain, rest sourced from reference TRBV2 and TRBJ1-1, is EPEVTQTPSHQVTQMGQEVILRCVPISNHLYFYWYRQILGQKVEFLVSFYNNEISEKSEIFDDQFSVERPDGSNFTLKIRSTKLEDSAMYFCASRTGGGEAFFGQGTRLTVV.

This clonotype was found many times. The rearrangement joins TRBV12-3 or TRBV12-4 to TRBJ2-7; 11 bases map to TRBD1. The V and J ends lost 5 bases and 6 bases, in that order; junction bases with no gene match: 18. The CDR3 length is 18 residues. In DNA form, the CDR3 reads TGTGCCAGCAGTCTCTGGACAGGGGGCCTGAATTTTAAGGGCGAGCAGTACTTC. Translation: CASSLWTGGLNFKGEQYF.

This clonotype was seen many times. The chain has TRBV12-3 or TRBV12-4 and TRBJ2-7; 10 nucleotides align to TRBD2. With 5 bases clipped from V and 0 bases from J, the junction kept 4 bases outside the gene matches. CDR3 length: 15 amino acids. The CDR3 coding sequence is TGTGCCAGCAGTGTTAGCGGGAGGCACTCCTACGAGCAGTACTTC. Translating it yields CASSVSGRHSYEQYF.

This sequence joins TRBV12-3 or TRBV12-4 and TRBJ1-5, with D perhaps matching TRBD1 (6 bases). The V and J ends lost 8 bases and 9 bases respectively, with 14 bases between them. This CDR3 has 12 amino acids. CDR3 protein: CASQKGEGPQHF. For the CDR3, the DNA is TGTGCCAGCCAAAAGGGGGAAGGGCCCCAGCATTTT.

The chain couples TRBV6-9 to TRBJ2-1, with 12 nucleotides matching TRBD2. The ends lost 3 bases at V and 5 bases at J; junction bases unmatched: 5. CDR1 is MNHGY, CDR2 SVAAGI, per germline. The CDR3 is 16 amino acids. In DNA, the CDR3 is TGTGCCAGCAGTTACCGGACTAGCGGGGCCAACAATGAGCAGTTCTTC. It codes for CASSYRTSGANNEQFF.

For this clonotype: This may stem from a read error, because a much larger clone lies one nucleotide away. The genes are TRBV27 and TRBJ2-1; 7 bases are shared with TRBD1. J gave up 13 bases and V 6 bases, and 18 bases lay outside the gene matches. This CDR3 has 15 amino acids. Germline V gene lookup returns CDR1 MNHEY and CDR2 SMNVEV (reference sequence). The CDR3 DNA is TGTGCCAGCAGCATGGACAGGAGTAGACAAGAGACCCAGTTCTTC. Translating gives CASSMDRSRQETQFF.

This clonotype appeared many times. The chain employs TRBV20-1 and TRBJ2-1; TRBD2 agrees at 9 bases. Per germline, CDR1 DFQATT and CDR2 SNEGSKA (reference sequence). Trimming took 3 bases from V and 4 from J; bases not matched to a gene: 1. The CDR3 runs 13 residues. The CDR3 bases are TGCAGTGCTAGGCTAGCGGGATACAATGAGCAGTTCTTC. Its translation is CSARLAGYNEQFF.

This clonotype was seen only a few times. V usage is TRBV7-8 and J usage is TRBJ2-7; D gene unclear. This CDR3 is built from 16 residues. Germline assignment: CDR1 SGHVS and CDR2 FQNEAQ. The ends were cut back, 6 bases at V and 4 bases at J, with 22 bases in the middle. The CDR3 here is CASSPTIGFSIYEQYF. The CDR3 DNA follows: TGTGCCAGCAGTCCAACCATCGGCTTCTCTATTTACGAGCAGTACTTC.